The T cell receptor beta chain described here comes from a study of radiotherapy plus CTLA-4 blockade in lung cancer. Looking at the study overall: There were objective responses in 15% to 20% of patients, and 30% to 35% had disease control. Broader study findings: There was expansion of tumor-derived TCR clones in blood after radiotherapy plus ipilimumab. Among reported predictors of response, early blood T cell clone dynamics with interferon-beta performed best.

CTLA-4 blockade using ipilimumab, together with focal radiation, was received by patients with chemo-refractory metastatic non-small-cell lung cancer. Germline V gene sequence: CDR1 SEHNR, CDR2 FQNEAQ (reference sequence). V was pared by 1 base and J by 2 bases, with 8 bases of the junction left unmatched. The CDR3 totals 18 residues. This clone has a handful of counts. The antigen is not known. Measured with immunoSEQ multiplex PCR; TCRdb has only the in-frame clones, and not every one. The data hold 24,000 or so clones, with approximately 73% observed a single time. This clonotype originated in a human donor with non-small cell lung cancer who had stable disease on radiotherapy plus ipilimumab. Specimen: peripheral blood, collected from a patient treated with radiotherapy plus ipilimumab. V is TRBV7-9 and J is TRBJ2-7; 13 bases fit TRBD2. CDR3 sequence: CASSLVTRTSGGPYEQYF. DNA for the CDR3: TGTGCCAGCAGCTTAGTGACCAGGACTAGCGGGGGACCCTACGAGCAGTACTTC.